These 17 T cell receptor beta chains were sequenced from one sample in a study of siplizumab effects on memory and regulatory T cells. The method was immunoSEQ multiplex PCR; TCRdb's version includes in-frame clones alone and lacks a portion of them. The data hold about 120,000 clones, with more than 90% observed a single time. Sequences were obtained from CD4+ T cells sorted from blood. The receptors here all came from a human donor in good health.

V gene TRBV6-6 combines with J gene TRBJ1-5; the D is unclear. The V end was cut by 7 bases, the J end by 6 bases, with 13 bases between. Germline V CDR1 and CDR2: MNHNY, SVGAGI (reference sequence). The CDR3 length is 13 residues. CDR3 residues: CASTRSAFQPQHF. CDR3 sequence (DNA): TGTGCCAGCACCCGGTCGGCGTTTCAGCCCCAGCATTTT.

This clone turned up a few times. V and J are TRBV6-5 and TRBJ1-3, with TRBD1 matching 8 bases. V was clipped by 6 bases and J by 8 bases; unmatched bases: 9. The CDR3 length is 14 residues. Germline V gene sequence: CDR1 MNHEY, CDR2 SVGAGI. The CDR3 DNA follows: TGTGCCAGCAGCCACGGGCAGGGGGCTGACACCATATATTTT. This encodes CASSHGQGADTIYF.

The chain uses TRBV30 and TRBJ1-4; D call uncertain. The CDR3 covers 15 residues. Germline V CDR1 and CDR2: GTSNPN, SVGIG (reference sequence). Trimming took off 0 bases at V and 3 bases at J, with 11 bases between the two ends. The CDR3 reads CAWSVLGEPNEKLFF. CDR3 in DNA: TGTGCCTGGAGTGTACTCGGGGAGCCTAATGAAAAACTGTTTTTT.

About this clone: The junction departs from the called germline gene at one end, perhaps through a read error. The chain combines TRBV5-4 with TRBJ2-2; 9 bases match TRBD2. From germline, CDR1 is SGHNT and CDR2 YYREEE (reference sequence). The CDR3 length is 17 residues. The CDR3 spells CASILRGDSGRIGELFF. CDR3 nucleotides: TGTGCCAGCATCTTGAGGGGGGATAGCGGGAGAATCGGGGAGCTGTTTTTT.

This chain links TRBV6-5 with TRBJ1-6; 7 bases are shared with TRBD1. This CDR3 is built from 14 residues. The V segment lost 7 bases and the J segment 8 bases; nucleotides outside the gene matches: 8. Germline V gene lookup returns CDR1 MNHEY and CDR2 SVGAGI. The CDR3 nucleotides read TGTGCCAGCACCAGGGGGGGTAGTGATTCACCCCTCCACTTT. Protein sequence: CASTRGGSDSPLHF.

The chain joins TRBV19 to TRBJ1-5; no clear D. The V gene lost 5 bases and the J gene lost 0 bases, with 11 bases spanning the gap. This CDR3 is 15 amino acids long. Germline V gene sequence: CDR1 LNHDA, CDR2 SQIVND (reference sequence). The CDR3 coding sequence is TGTGCCAGTAGTCTCAGATGGGGTAGCAATCAGCCCCAGCATTTT. It encodes CASSLRWGSNQPQHF. Drawing the rest from reference TRBV19 and TRBJ1-5, the complete variable domain is DGGITQSPKYLFRKEGQNVTLSCEQNLNHDAMYWYRQDPGQGLRLIYYSQIVNDFQKGDIAEGYSVSREKKESFPLTVTSAQKNPTAFYLCASSLRWGSNQPQHFGDGTRLSIL.

Here the CDR3 reads CASSQPGRTGGYEQYF. CDR3 DNA: TGCGCCAGCAGCCAACCAGGGAGGACAGGGGGCTACGAGCAGTACTTC. The chain carries TRBV4-1 and TRBJ2-7; TRBD1 matches at 10 bases. J was trimmed by 3 bases and V by 2 bases; bases with no gene match: 7. In germline, CDR1 is MGHRA, CDR2 YSYEKL. The CDR3 spans 16 residues.

The V gene is TRBV9, the J gene TRBJ2-7, with TRBD2 matching over 11 bases. The V and J ends lost 5 bases and 0 bases, in that order; junction bases with no gene match: 4. The CDR3 totals 15 residues. From germline, CDR1 is SGDLS and CDR2 YYNGEE. The CDR3 loop reads CASSKTSGSSYEQYF. The CDR3 bases are TGTGCCAGCAGTAAAACTAGCGGGAGCTCCTACGAGCAGTACTTC.

This clone was seen only once. This rearrangement joins TRBV2 to TRBJ1-5, with D maybe TRBD1 (5 bases). Trimming shortened V by 3 bases and J by 1 base, and 10 bases separated the two germline ends. Per the germline V gene, CDR1 is SNHLY and CDR2 is FYNNEI. The length of the CDR3 is 15 residues. CDR3 loop: CASSEQGRSNQPQHF. The CDR3 DNA is TGTGCCAGCAGTGAGCAGGGACGGAGCAATCAGCCCCAGCATTTT. Filled out from reference TRBV2 and TRBJ1-5, the complete variable domain reads EPEVTQTPSHQVTQMGQEVILRCVPISNHLYFYWYRQILGQKVEFLVSFYNNEISEKSEIFDDQFSVERPDGSNFTLKIRSTKLEDSAMYFCASSEQGRSNQPQHFGDGTRLSIL.

This clone was counted a few times. This chain joins TRBV2 and TRBJ2-7; 9 positions match TRBD2. Trimming took 6 bases from V and 2 from J; bases not matched to a gene: 5. Germline V gene sequence: CDR1 SNHLY, CDR2 FYNNEI. The CDR3 extends over 14 amino acids. The CDR3 DNA sequence: TGTGCCAGCAGGCTGACTAGCGGACCCTACGAGCAGTACTTC. This translates into CASRLTSGPYEQYF.

The chain employs TRBV6-1 and TRBJ2-7; D unresolved. The germline gives CDR1 MNHNS, CDR2 SASEGT. The V end was cut by 9 bases, the J end by 4 bases, with 13 bases between. This CDR3 comprises 12 residues. Here the CDR3 reads CASSRSAYEQYF. The CDR3 nucleotides are TGTGCCAGTTCCCGTTCGGCTTACGAGCAGTACTTC.

The genes are TRBV4-1 and TRBJ2-1; 9 bases are a match to TRBD2. Losses at the gene ends were 1 base for V and 6 bases for J; bases not matched to a gene: 7. This CDR3 is built from 16 residues. Per the germline V gene, CDR1 is MGHRA and CDR2 is YSYEKL. As DNA, the CDR3 is TGCGCCAGCAGCCAAGGGCGGGGACTAGCTCCCAATGAGCAGTTCTTC. It is translated as CASSQGRGLAPNEQFF.

The V and J genes are TRBV6-5 and TRBJ2-6; D uncertain. This CDR3 spans 15 amino acids. The V gene's germline CDR1 is MNHEY and CDR2 SVGAGI. Trimming left V 5 bases short and J 0 bases short, with 8 bases between. Written as DNA, the CDR3 is TGTGCCAGCAGTCCTGGGCACTCTGGGGCCAACGTCCTGACTTTC. It codes for CASSPGHSGANVLTF.

This clone is a singleton in its sample. This chain uses TRBV5-6 with TRBJ1-5, with a weak D call TRBD1 (5 bases). Looked up from germline, CDR1 is SGHDT and CDR2 is YYEEEE. The CDR3 has 15 amino acids. V lost 0 bases to trimming and J lost 7 bases, with 14 bases between them. The CDR3 is CASSLGTGGKQPQHF. Written as DNA, the CDR3 is TGTGCCAGCAGCTTGGGGACTGGGGGGAAGCAGCCCCAGCATTTT.

The DNA for the CDR3 is TGTGCCAGCAGTTCCATAACAGCAAATCAGCCCCAGCATTTT. It is translated as CASSSITANQPQHF. The chain is built from TRBV6-5 and TRBJ1-5; D is unresolved. The CDR3 spans 14 residues. The V gene's germline CDR1 is MNHEY and CDR2 SVGAGI. V was shortened by 4 bases and J by 4 bases, with 11 bases between the two germline ends.

The rearrangement links TRBV11-2 to TRBJ2-5; D is unclear. CDR1 SGHAT and CDR2 FQNNGV come from the germline V gene. There are 15 residues in the CDR3. V lost 0 bases to trimming and J lost 1 base, with 9 bases between them. The CDR3, as DNA: TGTGCCAGCAGCTTAGAGCCCCGATTCCAAGAGACCCAGTACTTC. Translated, it gives CASSLEPRFQETQYF.

The rearrangement links TRBV9 to TRBJ2-1; 8 bases line up with TRBD2. CDR1 and CDR2 from the germline V gene are SGDLS and YYNGEE. J lost 6 bases, V lost 1 base, and 6 bases had no gene match. The CDR3 has 15 residues. In DNA, the CDR3 is TGTGCCAGCAGCGTAATGGGGACTAGACCCAATGAGCAGTTCTTC. It codes for CASSVMGTRPNEQFF.